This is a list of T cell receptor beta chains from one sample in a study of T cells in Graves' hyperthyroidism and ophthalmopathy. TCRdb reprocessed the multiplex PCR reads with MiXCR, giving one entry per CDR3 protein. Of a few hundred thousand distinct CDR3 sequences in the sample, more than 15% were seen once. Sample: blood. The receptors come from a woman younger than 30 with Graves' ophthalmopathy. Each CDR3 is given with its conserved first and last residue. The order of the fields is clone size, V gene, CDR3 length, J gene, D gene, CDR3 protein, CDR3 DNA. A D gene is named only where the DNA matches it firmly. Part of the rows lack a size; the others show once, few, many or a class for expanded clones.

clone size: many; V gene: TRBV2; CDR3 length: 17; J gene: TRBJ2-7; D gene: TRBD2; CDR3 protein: CASSEVAGVRVPYEQYF; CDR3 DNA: TGTGCCAGCAGTGAGGTGGCGGGAGTCAGAGTTCCGTACGAGCAGTACTTC
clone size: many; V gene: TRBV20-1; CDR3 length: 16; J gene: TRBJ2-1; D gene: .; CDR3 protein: CSARDPKRGGGNEQFF; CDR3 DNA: TGCAGTGCTAGAGACCCCAAAAGGGGCGGAGGTAATGAGCAGTTCTTC
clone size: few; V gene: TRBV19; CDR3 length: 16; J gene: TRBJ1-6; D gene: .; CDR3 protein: CASRWTASSYNSPLHF; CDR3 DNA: TGTGCCAGTAGGTGGACAGCGAGCTCCTATAATTCACCCCTCCACTTT
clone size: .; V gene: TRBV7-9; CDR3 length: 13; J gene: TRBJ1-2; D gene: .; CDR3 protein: CASSLGLGTGYTF; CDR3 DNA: TGTGCCAGCAGCTTAGGTCTGGGGACAGGCTACACCTTC
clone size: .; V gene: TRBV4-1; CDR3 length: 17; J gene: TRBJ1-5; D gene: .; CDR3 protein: CASRELEADLSNQPQHF; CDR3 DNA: TGCGCCAGCAGAGAGTTGGAGGCAGACCTTAGCAATCAGCCCCAGCATTTT
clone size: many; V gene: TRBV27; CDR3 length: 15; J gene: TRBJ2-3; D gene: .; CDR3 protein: CASSPNDGSTDTQYF; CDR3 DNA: TGTGCCAGCAGCCCAAACGACGGTAGCACAGATACGCAGTATTTT
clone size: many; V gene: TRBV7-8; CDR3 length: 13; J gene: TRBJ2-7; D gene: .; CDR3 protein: CASSPTDGYEQYF; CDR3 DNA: TGTGCCAGCAGCCCTACCGACGGCTACGAGCAGTACTTC
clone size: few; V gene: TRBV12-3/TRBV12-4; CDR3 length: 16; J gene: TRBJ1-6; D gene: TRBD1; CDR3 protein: CASSLATGARNSPLHF; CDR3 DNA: TGTGCCAGCAGTTTAGCTACAGGGGCAAGGAATTCACCCCTCCACTTT
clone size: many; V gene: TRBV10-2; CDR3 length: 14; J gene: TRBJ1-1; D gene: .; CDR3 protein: CASSVWGEDTEAFF; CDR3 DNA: TGCGCCAGCAGTGTTTGGGGGGAGGACACTGAAGCTTTCTTT
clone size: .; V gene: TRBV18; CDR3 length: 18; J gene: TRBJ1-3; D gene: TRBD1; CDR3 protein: CASSPRSNRGTSGNTIYF; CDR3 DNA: TGTGCCAGCTCACCACGTTCGAACAGGGGCACCTCTGGAAACACCATATATTTT
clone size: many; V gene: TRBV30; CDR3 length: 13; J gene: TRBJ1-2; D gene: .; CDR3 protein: CAWSVLGHGYYTF; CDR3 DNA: TGTGCCTGGAGTGTTCTAGGACACGGATACTACACCTTC
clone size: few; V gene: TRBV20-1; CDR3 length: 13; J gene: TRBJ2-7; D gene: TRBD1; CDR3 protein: CSAPGQGAYEQYF; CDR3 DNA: TGCAGTGCTCCCGGACAGGGGGCATACGAGCAGTACTTC
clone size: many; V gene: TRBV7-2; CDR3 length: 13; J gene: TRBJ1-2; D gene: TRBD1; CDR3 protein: CASSLVDRAGYTF; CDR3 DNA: TGTGCCAGCAGCTTGGTGGACAGGGCTGGCTACACCTTC
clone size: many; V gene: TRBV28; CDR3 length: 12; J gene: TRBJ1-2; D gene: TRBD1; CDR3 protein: CASSSTGLGYTF; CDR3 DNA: TGTGCCAGCAGTTCGACAGGGCTTGGCTACACCTTC
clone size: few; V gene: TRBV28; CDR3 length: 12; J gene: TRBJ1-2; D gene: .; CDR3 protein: CASSPAPDGYTF; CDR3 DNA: TGTGCCAGCAGTCCTGCTCCCGACGGCTACACCTTC
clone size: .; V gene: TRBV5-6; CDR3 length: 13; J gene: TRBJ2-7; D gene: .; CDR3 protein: CASSSVTGYEQYF; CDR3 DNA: TGTGCCAGCAGCTCAGTGACAGGCTACGAGCAGTACTTC
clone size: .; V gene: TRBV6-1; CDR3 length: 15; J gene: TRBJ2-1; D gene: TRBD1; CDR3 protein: CASSYTGVGFDEQFF; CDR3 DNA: TGTGCCAGCAGTTATACAGGGGTAGGGTTCGATGAGCAGTTCTTC
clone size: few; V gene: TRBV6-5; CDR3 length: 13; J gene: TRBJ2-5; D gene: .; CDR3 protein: CASSYLMVETQYF; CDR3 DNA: TGTGCCAGCAGTTACCTCATGGTGGAGACCCAGTACTTC
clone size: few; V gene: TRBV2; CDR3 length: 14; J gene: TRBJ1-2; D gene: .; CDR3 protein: CASSEVGSSYGYTF; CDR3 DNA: TGTGCCAGCAGTGAAGTTGGCAGCTCCTATGGCTACACCTTC
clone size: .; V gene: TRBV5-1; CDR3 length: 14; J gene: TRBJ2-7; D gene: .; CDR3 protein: CASTGAGPSYEQYF; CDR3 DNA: TGCGCCAGCACGGGGGCAGGGCCATCCTACGAGCAGTACTTC
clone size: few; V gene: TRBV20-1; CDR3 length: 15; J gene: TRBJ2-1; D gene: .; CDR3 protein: CSARDVATSYNEQFF; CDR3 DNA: TGCAGTGCTAGAGATGTCGCAACCTCCTACAATGAGCAGTTCTTC
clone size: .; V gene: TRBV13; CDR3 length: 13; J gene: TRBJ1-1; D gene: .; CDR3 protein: CASSDLNGRAAFF; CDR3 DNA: TGTGCCAGCAGTGACCTCAATGGGAGGGCGGCTTTCTTT
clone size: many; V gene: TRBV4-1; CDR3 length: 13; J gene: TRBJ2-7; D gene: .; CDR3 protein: CASSQAMNYEQYF; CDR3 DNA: TGCGCCAGCAGCCAAGCAATGAACTACGAGCAGTACTTC
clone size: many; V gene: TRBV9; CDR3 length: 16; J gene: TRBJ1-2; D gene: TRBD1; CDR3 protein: CASSTDRTGMHYGYTF; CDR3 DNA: TGTGCCAGCAGCACGGACAGGACAGGGATGCACTATGGCTACACCTTC
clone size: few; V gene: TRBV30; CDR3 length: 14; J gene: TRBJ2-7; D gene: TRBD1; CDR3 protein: CAWDPGQGADEQYF; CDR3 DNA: TGTGCCTGGGACCCGGGACAGGGGGCAGACGAGCAGTACTTC
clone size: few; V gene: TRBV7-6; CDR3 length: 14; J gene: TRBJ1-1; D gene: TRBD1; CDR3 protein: CASSLLEGASEAFF; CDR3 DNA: TGTGCCAGCAGCTTATTAGAGGGGGCGTCTGAAGCTTTCTTT
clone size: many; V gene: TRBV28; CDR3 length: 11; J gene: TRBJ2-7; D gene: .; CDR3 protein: CASSKTYEQYF; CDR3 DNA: TGTGCCAGCAGTAAAACGTACGAGCAGTACTTC
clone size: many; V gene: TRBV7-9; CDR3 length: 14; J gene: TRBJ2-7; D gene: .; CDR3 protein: CASSLETASYEQYF; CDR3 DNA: TGTGCCAGCAGCTTAGAGACAGCCTCCTACGAGCAGTACTTC
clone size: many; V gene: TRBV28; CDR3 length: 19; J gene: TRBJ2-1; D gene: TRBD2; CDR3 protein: CASSLPGQGGLAGHNEQFF; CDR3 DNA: TGTGCCAGCAGCCTACCGGGACAGGGTGGACTAGCGGGACACAATGAGCAGTTCTTC
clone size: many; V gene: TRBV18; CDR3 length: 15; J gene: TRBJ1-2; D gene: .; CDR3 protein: CASSPSSLVNYGYTF; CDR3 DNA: TGTGCCAGCTCACCCTCCTCGCTGGTTAACTATGGCTACACCTTC
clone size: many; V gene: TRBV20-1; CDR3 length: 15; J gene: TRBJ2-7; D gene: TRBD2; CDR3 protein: CSATPLAGGLREQYF; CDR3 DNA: TGCAGTGCTACTCCCCTAGCGGGGGGGCTGAGAGAGCAGTACTTC
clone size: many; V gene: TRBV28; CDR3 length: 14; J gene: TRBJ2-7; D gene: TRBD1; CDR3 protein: CASSNRQGPYEQYF; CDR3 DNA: TGTGCCAGCAGTAACCGACAGGGCCCCTACGAGCAGTACTTC
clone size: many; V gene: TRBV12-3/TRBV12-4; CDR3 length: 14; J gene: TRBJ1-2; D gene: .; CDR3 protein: CASHHPGRVYGYTF; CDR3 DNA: TGTGCCAGTCACCATCCGGGCCGAGTCTATGGCTACACCTTC
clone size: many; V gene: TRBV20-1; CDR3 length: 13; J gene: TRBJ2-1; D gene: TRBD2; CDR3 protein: CSAPGLAGVEQFF; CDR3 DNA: TGCAGTGCGCCGGGACTAGCGGGAGTTGAGCAGTTCTTC
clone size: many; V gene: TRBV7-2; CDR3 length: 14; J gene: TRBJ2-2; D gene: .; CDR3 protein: CASSLSLDTGELFF; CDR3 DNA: TGTGCCAGCAGCTTATCGTTGGACACCGGGGAGCTGTTTTTT
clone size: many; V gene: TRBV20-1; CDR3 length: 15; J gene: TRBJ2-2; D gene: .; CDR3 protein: CSAREGGAETGELFF; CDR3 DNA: TGCAGTGCTAGAGAGGGGGGGGCGGAGACCGGGGAGCTGTTTTTT
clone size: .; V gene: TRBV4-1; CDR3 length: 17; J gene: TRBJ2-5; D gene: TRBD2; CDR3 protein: CASSQDPAGGLQETQYF; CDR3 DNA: TGCGCCAGCAGCCAAGATCCAGCGGGGGGGCTCCAAGAGACCCAGTACTTC
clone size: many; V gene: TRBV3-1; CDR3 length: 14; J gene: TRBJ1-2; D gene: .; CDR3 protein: CASSQIRGQYGYTF; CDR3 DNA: TGTGCCAGCAGCCAAATAAGGGGCCAGTATGGCTACACCTTC
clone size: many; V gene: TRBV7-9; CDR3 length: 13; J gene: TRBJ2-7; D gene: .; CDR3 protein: CASSLSPLDEQYF; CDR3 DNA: TGTGCCAGCAGCTTAAGCCCCCTCGACGAGCAGTACTTC
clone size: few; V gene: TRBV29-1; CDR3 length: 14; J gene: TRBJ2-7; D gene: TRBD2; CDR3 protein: CSVRAGGLLTEQYF; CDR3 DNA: TGCAGCGTTCGAGCGGGAGGCCTGCTTACCGAGCAGTACTTC
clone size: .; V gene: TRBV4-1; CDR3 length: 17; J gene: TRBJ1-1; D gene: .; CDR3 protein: CASSQVGRTARFTEAFF; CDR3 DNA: TGCGCCAGCAGCCAGGTCGGGAGGACAGCGCGGTTCACTGAAGCTTTCTTT
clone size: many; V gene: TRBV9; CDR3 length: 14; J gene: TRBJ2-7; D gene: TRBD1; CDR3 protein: CASSQTGTGYEQYF; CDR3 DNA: TGTGCCAGCAGCCAGACCGGGACAGGGTACGAGCAGTACTTC
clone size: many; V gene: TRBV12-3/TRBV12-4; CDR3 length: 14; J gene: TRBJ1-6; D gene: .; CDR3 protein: CASSGQRGDSPLHF; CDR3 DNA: TGTGCCAGCAGCGGACAGCGGGGTGATTCACCCCTCCACTTT
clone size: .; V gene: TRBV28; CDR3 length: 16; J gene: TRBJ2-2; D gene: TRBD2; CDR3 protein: CASRLAGGAGTGELFF; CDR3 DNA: TGTGCCAGCAGACTAGCGGGAGGGGCTGGCACCGGGGAGCTGTTTTTT
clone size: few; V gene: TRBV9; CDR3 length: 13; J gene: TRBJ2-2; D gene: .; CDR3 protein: CASSVVEQGELFF; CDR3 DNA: TGTGCCAGCAGCGTAGTCGAACAGGGGGAGCTGTTTTTT
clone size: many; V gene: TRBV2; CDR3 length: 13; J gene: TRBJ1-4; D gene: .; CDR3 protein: CASSERQNEKLFF; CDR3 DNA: TGTGCCAGCAGTGAGAGACAAAATGAAAAACTGTTTTTT
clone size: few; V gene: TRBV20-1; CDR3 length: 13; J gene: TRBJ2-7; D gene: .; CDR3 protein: CSARDLPWGEQYF; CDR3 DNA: TGCAGTGCTAGAGACCTCCCCTGGGGCGAGCAGTACTTC
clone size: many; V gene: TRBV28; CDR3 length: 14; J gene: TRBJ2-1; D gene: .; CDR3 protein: CASSLFGTLREQFF; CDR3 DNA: TGTGCCAGCAGTTTATTCGGTACCCTCCGTGAGCAGTTCTTC
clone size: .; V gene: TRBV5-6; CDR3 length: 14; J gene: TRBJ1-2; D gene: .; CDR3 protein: CASSPADGNYGYTF; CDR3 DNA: TGTGCCAGCAGCCCAGCGGACGGAAACTATGGCTACACCTTC
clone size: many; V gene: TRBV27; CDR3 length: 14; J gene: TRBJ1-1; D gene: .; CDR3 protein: CASSLSIGNTEAFF; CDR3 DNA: TGTGCCAGCAGTCTTTCCATAGGGAACACTGAAGCTTTCTTT
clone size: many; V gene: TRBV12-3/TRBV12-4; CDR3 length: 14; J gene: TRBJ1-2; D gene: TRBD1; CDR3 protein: CASSLSDRGLGYTF; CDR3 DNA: TGTGCCAGCAGTTTGTCCGACAGGGGCCTTGGCTACACCTTC
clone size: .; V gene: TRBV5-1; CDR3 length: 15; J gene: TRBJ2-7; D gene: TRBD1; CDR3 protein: CASSFKPGQEYEQYF; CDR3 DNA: TGCGCCAGCAGCTTCAAACCGGGACAGGAATACGAGCAGTACTTC
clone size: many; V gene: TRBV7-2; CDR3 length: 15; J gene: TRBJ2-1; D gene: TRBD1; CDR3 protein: CASSLGTAIYNEQFF; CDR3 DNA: TGTGCCAGCAGCCTTGGGACAGCTATATACAATGAGCAGTTCTTC
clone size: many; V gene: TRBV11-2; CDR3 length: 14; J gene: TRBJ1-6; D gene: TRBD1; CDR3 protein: CASTDRGSNSPLHF; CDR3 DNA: TGTGCCAGCACAGACAGGGGTAGTAATTCACCCCTCCACTTT
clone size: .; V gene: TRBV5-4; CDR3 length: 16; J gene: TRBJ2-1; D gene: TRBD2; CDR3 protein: CASSLFLAGDYNEQFF; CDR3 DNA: TGTGCCAGCAGCTTGTTTCTAGCGGGAGATTACAATGAGCAGTTCTTC
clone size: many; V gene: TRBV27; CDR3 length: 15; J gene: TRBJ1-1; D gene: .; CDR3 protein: CASSLKWGLNTEAFF; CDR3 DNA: TGTGCCAGCAGTCTTAAGTGGGGGTTGAACACTGAAGCTTTCTTT